The 30 T cell receptor beta chains given below trace back to one sample, sequenced in a study of cytomegalovirus exposure and HLA in healthy donors. Primers included in the PCR were 60 Vbeta and 13 Jbeta primers. Sequenced by immunoSEQ multiplex PCR; TCRdb stores in-frame clones only, minus some. The data show some 200,000 clones, with 83% seen just once and over 1.5% held by the top ten. Sequenced input: PBMCs. These receptors were obtained from a man aged 50-60 years in good health and CMV-seronegative.

A single count supports this clone. The V and J genes are TRBV7-9 and TRBJ2-5; TRBD2 might be the D (5 bases). Germline V gene data show CDR1 as SEHNR and CDR2 as FQNEAQ (reference sequence). CDR3 size: 14 residues. V was shortened by 3 bases and J by 1 base, with 9 bases between the two germline ends. CDR3 protein: CASSFYGIQETQYF. In DNA form, the CDR3 reads TGTGCCAGCAGCTTTTACGGGATCCAAGAGACCCAGTACTTC.

The V and J genes are TRBV5-1 and TRBJ2-1; TRBD1 aligns across 8 bases. The V and J ends lost 4 bases and 3 bases, in that order; junction bases with no gene match: 6. This CDR3 region has 15 residues. Germline CDR1 is SGHRS and CDR2 is YFSETQ. The CDR3 region is CASSGLGTGYNEQFF. CDR3 bases: TGCGCCAGCAGCGGGCTCGGGACAGGCTACAATGAGCAGTTCTTC.

The V gene is TRBV6-1, the J gene TRBJ1-1, with D unclear. This CDR3 is 13 amino acids long. Germline V gives CDR1 MNHNS, CDR2 SASEGT. V dropped 5 bases and J dropped 5 bases, with 12 bases sitting between them. Here the CDR3 DNA reads TGTGCCAGCAGTCCCTTGAGGGATACTGAAGCTTTCTTT. It encodes CASSPLRDTEAFF.

The J gene is TRBJ1-2, the V gene TRBV30; tentative D call: TRBD1 (6 bases). The CDR3 is 13 residues long. Trimming removed 1 base at V and 4 bases at J, with 10 bases between. Germline values: CDR1 GTSNPN, CDR2 SVGIG (reference sequence). As DNA, the CDR3 is TGTGCCTGGAGTGACAGGGTCGGCTATGGCTACACCTTC. Encoded protein: CAWSDRVGYGYTF.

The chain links TRBV5-5 to TRBJ2-5; possibly TRBD2 for D (7 bases). The CDR3 totals 15 residues. Germline values: CDR1 SGHKS, CDR2 YYEKEE (reference sequence). Deletions cut 4 bases from V and 5 bases from J, with 18 bases between. CDR3 protein: CASSGGAGEVETQYF. The CDR3 DNA sequence: TGTGCCAGCAGCGGGGGGGCGGGAGAAGTTGAGACCCAGTACTTC.

J is TRBJ2-3 and V is TRBV28; 7 bases fit TRBD2. Germline assignment: CDR1 MDHEN and CDR2 SYDVKM. With 6 bases clipped from V and 4 bases from J, the junction kept 13 bases outside the gene matches. This CDR3 contains 16 residues. CDR3 loop: CASRALGLGGPDTQYF. The CDR3 DNA follows: TGTGCCAGCAGGGCTCTCGGTTTGGGAGGGCCAGATACGCAGTATTTT. Combining the CDR3 with reference TRBV28 and TRBJ2-3 gives the whole variable domain DVKVTQSSRYLVKRTGEKVFLECVQDMDHENMFWYRQDPGLGLRLIYFSYDVKMKEKGDIPEGYSVSREKKERFSLILESASTNQTSMYLCASRALGLGGPDTQYFGPGTRLTVL.

V and J are TRBV5-1 and TRBJ1-1; TRBD1 matches at 9 bases. The germline V gene has CDR1 SGHRS and CDR2 YFSETQ. CDR3 size: 16 residues. After removal of 5 bases from V and 1 base from J, the junction contained 9 bases not matched to a gene. In nucleotides, the CDR3 is TGCGCCAGCAGTACTTACAGGGGGCGAGGGAACACTGAAGCTTTCTTT. This translates into CASSTYRGRGNTEAFF.

The CDR3 loop is CASSLRQRRGDYGYTF. CDR3 nucleotide sequence: TGTGCCAGCAGCTTACGTCAACGGCGGGGTGACTATGGCTACACCTTC. This chain joins TRBV5-6 and TRBJ1-2; D is unclear. Trimming shortened V by 2 bases and J by 3 bases, and 17 bases separated the two germline ends. The CDR3 loop spans 16 amino acids. CDR1 and CDR2 (germline): SGHDT, YYEEEE.

The chain joins TRBV19 to TRBJ2-2; 9 bases are shared with TRBD2. The V segment lost 6 bases and the J segment 1 base; nucleotides outside the gene matches: 6. This CDR3 contains 16 residues. CDR1 is LNHDA and CDR2 is SQIVND in the germline V gene (reference sequence). The CDR3 bases are TGTGCCAGTAGGCCTAGGACTAGCGTGAACACCGGGGAGCTGTTTTTT. Amino acids: CASRPRTSVNTGELFF. The variable domain in full, completed from reference TRBV19 and TRBJ2-2, reads DGGITQSPKYLFRKEGQNVTLSCEQNLNHDAMYWYRQDPGQGLRLIYYSQIVNDFQKGDIAEGYSVSREKKESFPLTVTSAQKNPTAFYLCASRPRTSVNTGELFFGEGSRLTVL.

This clone is large (0.1 to 1%). This rearrangement joins TRBV4-3 to TRBJ2-1; D is unresolved. The CDR3 extends over 16 amino acids. CDR1 is LGHNA and CDR2 is YSLEER in the germline V gene. V was trimmed by 0 bases and J by 0 bases, leaving 9 bases between them. The CDR3 spells CASSQDSESSYNEQFF. The CDR3 DNA reads as TGCGCCAGCAGCCAAGATTCGGAGAGCTCCTACAATGAGCAGTTCTTC.

This clone came up once. The rearrangement uses TRBV2 and TRBJ2-1, with TRBD2 matching 10 bases. CDR1 is SNHLY, CDR2 FYNNEI, per germline. There are 16 residues in the CDR3. The trim removed 6 bases at V and 0 bases at J, leaving 5 bases unmatched. This CDR3 is CASRRTSGVSYNEQFF. CDR3 nucleotides: TGTGCCAGCAGGCGTACTAGCGGGGTCTCCTACAATGAGCAGTTCTTC.

This chain joins TRBV2 and TRBJ1-1; 8 bases match TRBD1. Germline assignment: CDR1 SNHLY and CDR2 FYNNEI. This CDR3 region has 16 residues. The V segment lost 5 bases and the J segment 5 bases; nucleotides outside the gene matches: 13. The CDR3, as DNA: TGTGCCAGCAGTACCACGCCTCGGACAGGGAGGACTGAAGCTTTCTTT. Translated: CASSTTPRTGRTEAFF.

The genes are TRBV5-1 and TRBJ2-5; TRBD1 agrees at 12 bases. Germline CDR1 SGHRS, CDR2 YFSETQ. V lost 4 bases to trimming and J lost 11 bases; unmatched junction nucleotides: 15. CDR3 length: 16 amino acids. In DNA form, the CDR3 reads TGCGCCAGCAGCCCCCAGGGACAGGGGGCTCAGGAGGAGCAGTACTTC. This gives the protein CASSPQGQGAQEEQYF.

The chain employs TRBV7-2 and TRBJ2-3; TRBD2 is a possible D gene (6 bases). V was trimmed by 5 bases and J by 7 bases, leaving 19 bases between them. CDR1 SGHTA and CDR2 FQGNSA come from the germline V gene. The CDR3 has 15 residues. CDR3 loop: CASSRGVAERNTQYF. The CDR3 nucleotides read TGTGCCAGCAGCCGCGGGGTAGCGGAGAGGAATACGCAGTATTTT.

This chain uses TRBV18 with TRBJ2-2, with D possibly TRBD2 on 5 matching bases. The CDR3 consists of 16 residues. Germline V gene lookup returns CDR1 KGHSH and CDR2 LQKENI. V shed 2 bases and J shed 1 base, with 11 bases lying between them. CDR3 sequence: CASSPTYSGNTGELFF. CDR3 bases: TGTGCCAGCTCACCAACGTACAGCGGGAACACCGGGGAGCTGTTTTTT.

The V and J genes are TRBV19 and TRBJ1-1; TRBD1 is a possible D gene (5 bases). The CDR3 has 15 residues. The ends were cut back, 9 bases at V and 3 bases at J, with 20 bases in the middle. Germline lookup yields CDR1 LNHDA and CDR2 SQIVND (reference sequence). The CDR3 is CASERVGGVYTEAFF. The CDR3 bases are TGTGCCAGCGAGCGGGTGGGGGGGGTGTACACTGAAGCTTTCTTT.

In nucleotides, the CDR3 is TGTGCCTGGAAGAGGACAGGGGGCACCTACGAGCAGTACTTC. It specifies CAWKRTGGTYEQYF. The chain employs TRBV30 and TRBJ2-7; 11 bases fit TRBD1. Germline CDR1 and CDR2: GTSNPN and SVGIG (reference sequence). V was pared by 4 bases and J by 2 bases, with 4 bases of the junction left unmatched. The CDR3 runs 14 residues.

This clone was recorded only once. The J gene is TRBJ2-3, the V gene TRBV11-2; D not resolved. Between the trimmed V and J ends, which lost 1 base and 0 bases, there was a span of 11 bases. The CDR3 has 16 residues. Germline lookup yields CDR1 SGHAT and CDR2 FQNNGV. The CDR3 DNA reads TGTGCCAGCAGCTTAGGACTCCTTGTAAGCACAGATACGCAGTATTTT. Translating it yields CASSLGLLVSTDTQYF.

The table lists this clone with a count of one. The chain combines TRBV11-2 with TRBJ2-5; D perhaps matches TRBD1 (6 bases). The V gene's germline CDR1 is SGHAT and CDR2 FQNNGV. The CDR3 extends over 14 amino acids. V lost 3 bases to trimming and J lost 5 bases, with 13 bases between them. The CDR3 sequence: CASSFAGTRETQYF. CDR3 in DNA: TGTGCCAGCAGCTTTGCCGGGACAAGGGAGACCCAGTACTTC.

The J gene is TRBJ1-3, the V gene TRBV18, with 7 bases lining up with TRBD1. This CDR3 spans 15 amino acids. J lost 1 base, V lost 4 bases, and 4 bases had no gene match. From germline, CDR1 is KGHSH and CDR2 LQKENI. The CDR3 bases are TGTGCCAGCTCACTTTACAGGGGTTCTGGAAACACCATATATTTT. Translation gives CASSLYRGSGNTIYF. Full variable domain (rest looked up from reference TRBV18 and TRBJ1-3): NAGVMQNPRHLVRRRGQEARLRCSPMKGHSHVYWYRQLPEEGLKFMVYLQKENIIDESGMPKERFSAEFPKEGPSILRIQQVVRGDSAAYFCASSLYRGSGNTIYFGEGSWLTVV.

There are a few counts of this clone. The gene calls are TRBV25-1 and TRBJ1-4; the D gene is possibly TRBD1 (5 bases). This CDR3 has 16 residues. The V gene lost 4 bases and the J gene lost 2 bases, with 14 bases spanning the gap. The germline V gene has CDR1 MGHDK and CDR2 SYGVNS. The CDR3 DNA reads TGTGCCAGCAGTGTTAGGGGATTCAAGACTAATGAAAAACTGTTTTTT. Translated: CASSVRGFKTNEKLFF.

This chain joins TRBV27 and TRBJ2-5; TRBD2 matches at 11 bases. This CDR3 region has 18 residues. V gave up 5 bases and J gave up 11 bases; unmatched junction bases: 22. Germline loops: CDR1 MNHEY, CDR2 SMNVEV (reference sequence). As DNA, the CDR3 is TGTGCCAGCAGTACACTCGGGAATTTAGCGGGGGGGCCCAGGGAGCAGTACTTC. This encodes CASSTLGNLAGGPREQYF.

This clone was counted only a few times. This rearrangement joins TRBV11-2 to TRBJ2-5; the D gene is possibly TRBD2 (5 bases). Trimming removed 3 bases at V and 0 bases at J, with 8 bases between. This CDR3 comprises 14 residues. Germline V gene data show CDR1 as SGHAT and CDR2 as FQNNGV. The CDR3 DNA sequence: TGTGCCAGCAGCTTTGAAGCGGACCAAGAGACCCAGTACTTC. This codes for CASSFEADQETQYF.

V usage is TRBV2 and J usage is TRBJ1-1; 7 bases map to TRBD1. Trimming cost V 6 bases and J 3 bases; bases outside gene matches: 1. CDR3 size: 12 residues. CDR1 and CDR2 from the germline V gene are SNHLY and FYNNEI. The CDR3, as DNA: TGTGCCAGCAGGGGACAGTACACTGAAGCTTTCTTT. Protein sequence: CASRGQYTEAFF. Combining the CDR3 with reference TRBV2 and TRBJ1-1 gives the whole variable domain EPEVTQTPSHQVTQMGQEVILRCVPISNHLYFYWYRQILGQKVEFLVSFYNNEISEKSEIFDDQFSVERPDGSNFTLKIRSTKLEDSAMYFCASRGQYTEAFFGQGTRLTVV.

CDR3 residues: CASSQAGNEKLFF. The CDR3 nucleotides are TGTGCCAGCAGCCAAGCGGGTAATGAAAAACTGTTTTTT. The chain links TRBV4-2 to TRBJ1-4, with D unclear. The CDR3 consists of 13 residues. The germline CDR1 and CDR2 sequences are LGHNA and YNFKEQ. Deletions cut 1 base from V and 4 bases from J, with 4 bases between.

The V call is TRBV6-6, the J call TRBJ2-5, with D possibly being TRBD2 (5 bases). V was trimmed by 2 bases and J by 5 bases, leaving 12 bases between them. The CDR3 totals 14 residues. CDR1 is MNHNY and CDR2 is SVGAGI in the germline V gene (reference sequence). CDR3 region: CASSYGTGSETQYF. The CDR3 DNA follows: TGTGCCAGCAGTTACGGCACGGGGTCGGAGACCCAGTACTTC.

The gene calls are TRBV30 and TRBJ1-6; TRBD1 is a possible D gene (6 bases). Germline-derived CDR1 and CDR2 are GTSNPN and SVGIG (reference sequence). This CDR3 region has 16 residues. Trimming left V 2 bases short and J 5 bases short, with 16 bases between. CDR3 nucleotides: TGTGCCTGGAGTCCTACCGGGACATACAATAATTCACCCCTCCACTTT. Amino acids: CAWSPTGTYNNSPLHF.

Only a few counts were recorded for this clone. The chain combines TRBV5-1 with TRBJ2-2, with 10 bases matching TRBD1. Unmatched junction bases numbered 3, after V lost 3 bases and J lost 4 bases. The CDR3 totals 15 residues. Per the germline V gene, CDR1 is SGHRS and CDR2 is YFSETQ. The CDR3 bases are TGCGCCAGCAGCTCCGGGACAGGGGTCACCGGGGAGCTGTTTTTT. Translating it yields CASSSGTGVTGELFF.

This chain uses TRBV6-4 with TRBJ1-5; 9 nucleotides match TRBD1. From germline, CDR1 is MRHNA and CDR2 SNTAGT. V trimming: 3 bases; J trimming: 2 bases; junction bases outside the gene matches: 2. CDR3 size: 15 residues. CDR3 sequence reads: CASSETGGRNQPQHF. CDR3 coding DNA: TGTGCCAGCAGTGAGACAGGGGGGCGCAATCAGCCCCAGCATTTT.

The V call is TRBV7-9, the J call TRBJ1-2; 7 bases fit TRBD1. J was trimmed by 5 bases and V by 4 bases; bases with no gene match: 7. The CDR3 length is 14 residues. The germline gives CDR1 SEHNR, CDR2 FQNEAQ (reference sequence). This chain's CDR3 is CASSSDRAGYGYTF. The CDR3 nucleotides are TGTGCCAGCAGCTCAGACAGGGCGGGGTATGGCTACACCTTC.